This T cell receptor beta chain was profiled in a study of cytomegalovirus exposure and HLA in healthy donors. The repertoire was sequenced with immunoSEQ multiplex PCR; TCRdb's copy has only in-frame clones and lacks some. Of about 200,000 clones listed, approximately 80% are singletons. About this clone itself: The antigen is unknown.

Regarding the study as a whole: According to the study, some 160 TCR beta chains were cytomegalovirus-associated. The classifier, whose performance was assessed in both the original and validation cohorts, reportedly diagnosed cytomegalovirus status with high specificity and sensitivity.

Source material: PBMCs. The sequence was obtained from a woman aged 30 to 39 in good health and CMV-seropositive.

The CDR3 region has the DNA TGTGCCAGTAGTAAGTTCGGGGACAATCAGCCCCAGCATTTT. Translating it yields CASSKFGDNQPQHF. This chain uses TRBV19 with TRBJ1-5; no clear D gene. The germline V and J ends were trimmed by 4 bases and 3 bases, with 10 bases remaining between them. Germline-derived CDR1 and CDR2 are LNHDA and SQIVND (reference sequence). This CDR3 comprises 14 residues.